This is a list of T cell receptor beta chains from one sample in a study of neurological immune-mediated disorders. TCRdb fed the 5' RACE reads into MiXCR, producing one record per CDR3 protein. The sample yields some 87,000 distinct CDR3 sequences, 5% to 6% seen once. Sequencing was done on a sample of PBMCs. Receptors were obtained from a woman aged 60-75 years with multiple sclerosis. CDR3s include the opening cysteine and the closing phenylalanine or tryptophan. D genes are given only for firm matches. For some rows the clone size is stated as once, few or many, or as a class when expanded; others skip it.

J gene: TRBJ1-5; V gene: TRBV12-3/TRBV12-4; clone size: many; D gene: TRBD1; CDR3 protein: CASRGTGGNQPQHF; CDR3 DNA: TGTGCCAGCAGGGGGACAGGCGGCAATCAGCCCCAGCATTTT
J gene: TRBJ1-2; V gene: TRBV28; clone size: few; D gene: TRBD1; CDR3 protein: CASRTSTGGGGYTF; CDR3 DNA: TGTGCCAGCAGGACCTCGACAGGGGGAGGTGGCTACACCTTC
J gene: TRBJ2-7; V gene: TRBV20-1; clone size: many; D gene: .; CDR3 protein: CSARNGGYEQYF; CDR3 DNA: TGCAGTGCTAGAAATGGGGGGTACGAGCAGTACTTC
J gene: TRBJ1-2; V gene: TRBV29-1; clone size: many; D gene: .; CDR3 protein: CSVEEGGGGYTF; CDR3 DNA: TGCAGCGTTGAAGAGGGGGGGGGAGGCTACACCTTC
J gene: TRBJ2-1; V gene: TRBV5-1; clone size: many; D gene: TRBD2; CDR3 protein: CASRYAGGLYNEQFF; CDR3 DNA: TGCGCCAGCAGGTACGCGGGGGGGCTCTACAATGAGCAGTTCTTC
J gene: TRBJ1-5; V gene: TRBV2; clone size: few; D gene: TRBD1; CDR3 protein: CASSRQGSGQPQHF; CDR3 DNA: TGTGCCAGCAGTCGACAGGGCTCGGGTCAGCCCCAGCATTTT
J gene: TRBJ1-4; V gene: TRBV11-2; clone size: .; D gene: .; CDR3 protein: CASSLGGFGSEKLFF; CDR3 DNA: TGTGCCAGCAGCTTAGGGGGGTTCGGGAGTGAAAAACTGTTTTTT
J gene: TRBJ1-6; V gene: TRBV20-1; clone size: many; D gene: TRBD1; CDR3 protein: CSGLGQGTNSPLHF; CDR3 DNA: TGCAGTGGCCTAGGACAGGGGACGAATTCACCCCTCCACTTT
J gene: TRBJ1-2; V gene: TRBV4-1; clone size: many; D gene: .; CDR3 protein: CASSQDPGGGYTF; CDR3 DNA: TGCGCCAGCAGCCAAGATCCGGGGGGCGGCTACACCTTC
J gene: TRBJ2-6; V gene: TRBV5-6; clone size: many; D gene: .; CDR3 protein: CASSLGGVSGANVLTF; CDR3 DNA: TGTGCCAGCAGCTTGGGGGGCGTCTCTGGGGCCAACGTCCTGACTTTC
J gene: TRBJ2-5; V gene: TRBV18; clone size: many; D gene: TRBD2; CDR3 protein: CASSQVGTSMETQYF; CDR3 DNA: TGTGCCAGCTCACAGGTCGGGACTAGCATGGAGACCCAGTACTTC
J gene: TRBJ2-1; V gene: TRBV10-1; clone size: many; D gene: TRBD2; CDR3 protein: CASSRLADAPYNEQFF; CDR3 DNA: TGCGCCAGCAGTCGACTAGCGGACGCTCCCTACAATGAGCAGTTCTTC
J gene: TRBJ1-4; V gene: TRBV2; clone size: many; D gene: .; CDR3 protein: CAGRAGLNEKLFF; CDR3 DNA: TGTGCCGGCAGGGCAGGTTTGAATGAAAAACTGTTTTTT
J gene: TRBJ2-5; V gene: TRBV2; clone size: many; D gene: .; CDR3 protein: CASSDGRPEYF; CDR3 DNA: TGTGCCAGCAGTGATGGACGGCCGGAGTACTTC